This T cell receptor (beta chain) was sequenced for a study of CD8+ T cells in alopecia areata. Regarding the study as a whole: Compared with normal scalp, lesional scalp had higher clonality and more expanded CD8+ clones.

In each case, RNA was isolated and then reverse transcribed into cDNA as the sequencing template. The repertoire was sequenced with immunoSEQ multiplex PCR; TCRdb's copy has only in-frame clones and lacks some. The table has nearly 200,000 clones, over 45% seen once; the top ten hold 5.5% to 6%. The CDR3 length is 14 residues. CDR1 and CDR2 from the germline V gene are LNHDA and SQIVND (reference sequence). The V gene lost 3 bases and the J gene lost 2 bases, with 11 bases spanning the gap. About this clone: The antigen is not known.

The treatment denotes: oral pan-JAK inhibitor, 5-10 mg twice daily. The TCR was taken from a human donor with alopecia areata. V and J are TRBV19 and TRBJ2-7; the D is unclear. The source material was CD4+ T cells sorted from blood, sampled at week 24, from a patient treated with tofacitinib. The chain's CDR3 is CASSIGVEAYEQYF. DNA of the CDR3: TGTGCCAGTAGTATTGGGGTAGAGGCCTACGAGCAGTACTTC.